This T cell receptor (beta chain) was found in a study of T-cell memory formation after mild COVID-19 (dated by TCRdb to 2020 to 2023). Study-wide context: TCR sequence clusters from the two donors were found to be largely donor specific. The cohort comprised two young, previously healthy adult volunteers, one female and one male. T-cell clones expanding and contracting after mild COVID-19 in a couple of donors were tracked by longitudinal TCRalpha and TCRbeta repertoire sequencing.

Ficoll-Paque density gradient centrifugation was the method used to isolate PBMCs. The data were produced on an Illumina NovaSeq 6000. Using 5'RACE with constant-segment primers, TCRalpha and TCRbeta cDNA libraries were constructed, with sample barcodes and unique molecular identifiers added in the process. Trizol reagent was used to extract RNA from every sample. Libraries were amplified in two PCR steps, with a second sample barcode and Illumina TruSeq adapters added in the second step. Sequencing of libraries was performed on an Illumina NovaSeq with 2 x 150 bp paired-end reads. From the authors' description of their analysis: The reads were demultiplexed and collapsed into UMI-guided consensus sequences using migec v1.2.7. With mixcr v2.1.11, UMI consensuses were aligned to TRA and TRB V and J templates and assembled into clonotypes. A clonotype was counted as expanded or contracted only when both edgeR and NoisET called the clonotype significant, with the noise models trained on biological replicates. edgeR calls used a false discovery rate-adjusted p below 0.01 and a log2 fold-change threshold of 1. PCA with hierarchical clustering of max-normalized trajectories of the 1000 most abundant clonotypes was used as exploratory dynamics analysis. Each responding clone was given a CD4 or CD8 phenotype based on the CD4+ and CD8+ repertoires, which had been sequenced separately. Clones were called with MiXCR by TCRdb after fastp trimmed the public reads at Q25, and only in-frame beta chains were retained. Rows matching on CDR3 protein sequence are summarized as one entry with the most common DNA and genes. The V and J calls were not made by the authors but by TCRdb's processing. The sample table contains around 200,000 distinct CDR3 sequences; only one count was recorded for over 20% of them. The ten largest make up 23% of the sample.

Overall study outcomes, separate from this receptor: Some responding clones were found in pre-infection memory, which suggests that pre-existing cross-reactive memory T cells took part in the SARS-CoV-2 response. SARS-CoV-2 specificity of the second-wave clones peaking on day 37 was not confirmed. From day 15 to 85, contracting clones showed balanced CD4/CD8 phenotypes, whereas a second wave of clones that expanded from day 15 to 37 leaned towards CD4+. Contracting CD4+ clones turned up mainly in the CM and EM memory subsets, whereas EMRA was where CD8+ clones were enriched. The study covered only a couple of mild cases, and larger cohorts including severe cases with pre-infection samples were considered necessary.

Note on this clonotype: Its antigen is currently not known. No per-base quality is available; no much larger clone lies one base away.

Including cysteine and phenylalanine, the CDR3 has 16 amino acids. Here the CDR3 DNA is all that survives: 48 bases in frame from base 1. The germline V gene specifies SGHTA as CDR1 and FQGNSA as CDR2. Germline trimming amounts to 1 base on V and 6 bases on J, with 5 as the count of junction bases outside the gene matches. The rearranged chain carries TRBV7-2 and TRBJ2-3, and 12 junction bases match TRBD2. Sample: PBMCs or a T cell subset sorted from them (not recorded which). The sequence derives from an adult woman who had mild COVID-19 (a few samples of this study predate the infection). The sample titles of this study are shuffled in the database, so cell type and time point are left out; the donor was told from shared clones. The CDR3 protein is CASSLVASGGDDTQYF. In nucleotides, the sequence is TGTGCCAGCAGCTTAGTGGCTAGCGGGGGGGATGATACGCAGTATTTT.